This T cell receptor beta chain was captured in a study of blood T cell repertoires in COVID-19. The overall study: Acute and convalescent COVID-19 samples came from the United States, Italy and Spain.

TCRdb's copy holds only in-frame clones and misses some; the assay was immunoSEQ multiplex PCR. The sample carries about 220,000 clones, around 82% recorded once. This CDR3 spans 13 amino acids. V dropped 5 bases and J dropped 4 bases, with 9 bases sitting between them. Germline V gene lookup returns CDR1 LGHDT and CDR2 YNNKEL (reference sequence). The sequence was collected from a woman younger than 45 who had recovered from COVID-19. Sequencing was done on a sample of peripheral blood. The chain combines TRBV3-1 (or the pseudogene TRBV3-2) with TRBJ2-1; the D is unclear. This chain's CDR3 is CASSSRLYNEQFF. CDR3 DNA: TGTGCCAGCAGCTCCCGACTGTACAATGAGCAGTTCTTC.